Presented here are 31 T cell receptor beta chains from one specimen sequenced in a study of T cells in Graves' hyperthyroidism and ophthalmopathy. RNA transcripts yielded amplified TCR beta CDR3 regions. The study used the HTBI primer set for a first-round RT-PCR of the TCR CDR3. TCRdb ran MiXCR on the multiplex PCR reads and lists one entry per CDR3 protein. This sample has around 250,000 distinct CDR3 sequences; less than 15% occur once, and the top ten carry roughly 13%. The sequenced material came from blood. The origin of the receptors is a middle-aged woman with Graves' hyperthyroidism that later progressed to Graves' ophthalmopathy.

This clonotype was detected ten times or more. V gene TRBV18 combines with J gene TRBJ2-1; D gene unclear. Per the germline V gene, CDR1 is KGHSH and CDR2 is LQKENI. This CDR3 contains 14 residues. Trimming removed 4 bases from V and 7 bases from J, with 14 bases in between. DNA for the CDR3: TGTGCCAGCTCACACCCGAAGGGTGGGAATGAGCAGTTCTTC. Protein sequence: CASSHPKGGNEQFF. Together with reference TRBV18 and TRBJ2-1, the CDR3 gives the full variable domain: NAGVMQNPRHLVRRRGQEARLRCSPMKGHSHVYWYRQLPEEGLKFMVYLQKENIIDESGMPKERFSAEFPKEGPSILRIQQVVRGDSAAYFCASSHPKGGNEQFFGPGTRLTVL.

The J gene is TRBJ2-5, the V gene TRBV19, with D perhaps matching TRBD1 (5 bases). Germline V gives CDR1 LNHDA, CDR2 SQIVND (reference sequence). V lost 6 bases to trimming and J lost 5 bases, with 13 bases between them. CDR3 length: 13 residues. CDR3 DNA sequence: TGTGCCAGTAGCCCAGCAGGGATCGAGACCCAGTACTTC. As protein: CASSPAGIETQYF. The entire variable domain, with the rest obtained from reference TRBV19 and TRBJ2-5, is as follows: DGGITQSPKYLFRKEGQNVTLSCEQNLNHDAMYWYRQDPGQGLRLIYYSQIVNDFQKGDIAEGYSVSREKKESFPLTVTSAQKNPTAFYLCASSPAGIETQYFGPGTRLLVL.

The chain combines TRBV12-3 or TRBV12-4 with TRBJ1-5; 11 bases map to TRBD1. J lost 5 bases, V lost 4 bases, and 7 bases had no gene match. The CDR3 consists of 16 residues. The chain's CDR3 is CASSYRTGGGDQPQHF. As DNA, the CDR3 is TGTGCCAGCAGTTATCGGACAGGGGGCGGGGATCAGCCCCAGCATTTT.

This clonotype was picked up many times. The CDR3 loop reads CASRAASGSIRSYNEQFF. The CDR3 nucleotides read TGCGCCAGCAGGGCGGCTAGCGGGAGTATTAGGTCCTACAATGAGCAGTTCTTC. The chain couples TRBV5-1 to TRBJ2-1, with 10 nucleotides matching TRBD2. CDR1 and CDR2 (germline): SGHRS, YFSETQ. The CDR3 spans 18 residues. After removal of 5 bases from V and 1 base from J, the junction contained 12 bases not matched to a gene. Full variable domain (remainder filled in from reference TRBV5-1 and TRBJ2-1): KAGVTQTPRYLIKTRGQQVTLSCSPISGHRSVSWYQQTPGQGLQFLFEYFSETQRNKGNFPGRFSGRQFSNSRSEMNVSTLELGDSALYLCASRAASGSIRSYNEQFFGPGTRLTVL.

This clonotype appeared many times. V is TRBV6-2 or TRBV6-3 and J is TRBJ2-7; D may be TRBD2 (6 bases). Germline V gives CDR1 MNHEY, CDR2 SVGEGT. The CDR3 totals 17 residues. The ends were cut back, 2 bases at V and 0 bases at J, with 17 bases in the middle. CDR3 amino acids: CASSYGGAGLSSYEQYF. The DNA for the CDR3 is TGTGCCAGCAGTTACGGAGGGGCTGGGCTGAGCTCCTACGAGCAGTACTTC.

This clonotype was detected a few times. This chain joins TRBV20-1 and TRBJ1-2; D not resolved. The CDR3 consists of 12 residues. The germline V and J ends were trimmed by 2 bases and 8 bases, with 12 bases remaining between them. Looked up from germline, CDR1 is DFQATT and CDR2 is SNEGSKA (reference sequence). The CDR3 reads CSARSITSGYTF. DNA for the CDR3: TGCAGTGCTAGAAGTATTACAAGCGGCTACACCTTC.

This clonotype has a handful of counts. The V gene is TRBV28, the J gene TRBJ1-5; D is undetermined. V lost 3 bases, J lost 7 bases, and 13 bases lay in between. Germline V lookup: CDR1 MDHEN, CDR2 SYDVKM. This CDR3 is built from 14 residues. The CDR3 region has the DNA TGTGCCAGCAGTTTGAGTATGACGTCGCAGCCCCAGCATTTT. It translates to CASSLSMTSQPQHF. Using reference TRBV28 and TRBJ1-5 for the parts outside the CDR3, the full variable domain is DVKVTQSSRYLVKRTGEKVFLECVQDMDHENMFWYRQDPGLGLRLIYFSYDVKMKEKGDIPEGYSVSREKKERFSLILESASTNQTSMYLCASSLSMTSQPQHFGDGTRLSIL.

This clonotype was recorded many times. The chain links TRBV10-3 to TRBJ2-1, with D tentatively TRBD2 (6 bases). Per germline, CDR1 ENHRY and CDR2 SYGVKD. Trimming pared 2 bases from V and 4 bases from J, leaving 9 bases between. The CDR3 sequence is 14 residues long. As DNA, the CDR3 is TGTGCCATCAGTGAGCGGGACTCTTACAATGAGCAGTTCTTC. It yields the protein CAISERDSYNEQFF.

In this sample, this clonotype turned up many times. The chain links TRBV5-1 to TRBJ2-2; D gene ambiguous. CDR3 length: 15 residues. CDR1 and CDR2 (germline): SGHRS, YFSETQ. Trimming took off 0 bases at V and 2 bases at J, with 8 bases between the two ends. CDR3 coding DNA: TGCGCCAGCAGCTTGGCCTTCGTTAACACCGGGGAGCTGTTTTTT. It encodes CASSLAFVNTGELFF.

The V gene is TRBV12-5, the J gene TRBJ1-1; D gene unclear. Trimming took off 0 bases at V and 7 bases at J, with 12 bases between the two ends. Germline CDR1 and CDR2: LGHNT and FRNRAP. This CDR3 region has 14 residues. CDR3 sequence: CASGLVFHFHEAFF. As DNA, the CDR3 is TGTGCTAGTGGTTTGGTCTTTCATTTCCATGAAGCTTTCTTT.

This clonotype was seen many times. The chain links TRBV28 to TRBJ2-3; TRBD2 aligns across 14 bases. Germline CDR1 reads MDHEN; CDR2 reads SYDVKM. The V segment lost 6 bases and the J segment 6 bases; nucleotides outside the gene matches: 5. The CDR3 runs to 15 residues. The CDR3 nucleotides are TGTGCCAGCAGGCGGACTAGCGGGAGGATGGATACGCAGTATTTT. Protein sequence: CASRRTSGRMDTQYF.

This clonotype was seen ten or more times. The gene calls are TRBV3-1 and TRBJ2-3; D perhaps matches TRBD1 (6 bases). CDR3 length: 13 amino acids. V was trimmed by 3 bases and J by 2 bases, leaving 6 bases between them. In germline, CDR1 is LGHDT, CDR2 YNNKEL (reference sequence). CDR3 sequence: CASSQGATDTQYF. CDR3 coding DNA: TGTGCCAGCAGCCAGGGGGCCACAGATACGCAGTATTTT.

In its sample, this clonotype was seen many times. The chain combines TRBV5-1 with TRBJ2-1; 7 bases agree with TRBD2. Germline CDR1 is SGHRS and CDR2 is YFSETQ. The CDR3 is 18 amino acids. Trimming took 0 bases from V and 2 from J; bases not matched to a gene: 11. The CDR3 nucleotides are TGCGCCAGCAGCTTGGTGGGTGGGAGGGCCGGTGCCTACAATGAGCAGTTCTTC. Translating gives CASSLVGGRAGAYNEQFF. The entire variable domain, with the rest obtained from reference TRBV5-1 and TRBJ2-1, is as follows: KAGVTQTPRYLIKTRGQQVTLSCSPISGHRSVSWYQQTPGQGLQFLFEYFSETQRNKGNFPGRFSGRQFSNSRSEMNVSTLELGDSALYLCASSLVGGRAGAYNEQFFGPGTRLTVL.

In its sample, this clonotype was seen many times. The rearrangement joins TRBV6-4 to TRBJ2-3, with TRBD2 matching 7 bases. The V gene end was trimmed by 3 bases and the J gene end by 4 bases; junction bases not matched to a gene: 10. This CDR3 comprises 16 residues. CDR1 and CDR2 (germline): MRHNA, SNTAGT. Here the CDR3 DNA reads TGTGCCAGCAGTGAATCGTCGGGAGGTACTCCAGATACGCAGTATTTT. Translation gives CASSESSGGTPDTQYF.

This clonotype has ten or more counts. This rearrangement joins TRBV6-1 to TRBJ2-1; D remains ambiguous. Germline CDR1 reads MNHNS; CDR2 reads SASEGT. Deletions cut 1 base from V and 7 bases from J, with 20 bases between. This CDR3 is built from 17 residues. The CDR3 here is CASSEELWTSFRNEQFF. For the CDR3, the DNA is TGTGCCAGCAGTGAAGAGTTATGGACCTCCTTCCGGAATGAGCAGTTCTTC.

The chain carries TRBV6-5 and TRBJ2-1, with 11 bases that match TRBD2. V was clipped by 5 bases and J by 5 bases; unmatched bases: 5. The CDR3 runs 15 residues. In germline, CDR1 is MNHEY, CDR2 SVGAGI. The CDR3 DNA sequence: TGTGCCAGCAGTGTACTAGCGGGAGTAGACAATGAGCAGTTCTTC. Protein sequence: CASSVLAGVDNEQFF.

This clonotype was recorded at least ten times. The chain employs TRBV2 and TRBJ2-7; D gene unclear. The CDR3 is 14 amino acids. V dropped 3 bases and J dropped 3 bases, with 12 bases sitting between them. Germline CDR1 is SNHLY and CDR2 is FYNNEI. CDR3 loop: CASSDWTWGYEQYF. CDR3 DNA sequence: TGTGCCAGCAGTGACTGGACCTGGGGCTACGAGCAGTACTTC.

This clonotype was seen repeatedly, ten times or more. This rearrangement joins TRBV5-1 to TRBJ2-1; TRBD1 agrees at 7 bases. The ends lost 9 bases at V and 8 bases at J; junction bases unmatched: 11. Germline loops: CDR1 SGHRS, CDR2 YFSETQ. This CDR3 is built from 13 residues. The CDR3: CATRQGFFDEQFF. In nucleotides, the CDR3 is TGCGCCACAAGACAGGGCTTCTTTGATGAGCAGTTCTTC.

This clonotype was observed at least ten times. This rearrangement joins TRBV29-1 to TRBJ1-3; D remains unclear. This CDR3 contains 14 residues. In germline, CDR1 is SQVTM, CDR2 ANQGSEA. V was shortened by 4 bases and J by 0 bases, with 10 bases between the two germline ends. CDR3 sequence: CSVVGDLSGNTIYF. CDR3 sequence (DNA): TGCAGCGTTGTAGGAGACCTCTCTGGAAACACCATATATTTT.

This clonotype has ten or more counts. The V call is TRBV13, the J call TRBJ2-3, with D tentatively TRBD2 (6 bases). This CDR3 is 14 amino acids long. Trimming removed 5 bases from V and 2 bases from J, with 11 bases in between. Germline-derived CDR1 and CDR2 are PRHDT and FYEKMQ (reference sequence). The CDR3: CASSPSALTDTQYF. Here the CDR3 DNA reads TGTGCCAGCAGCCCTAGCGCGCTCACAGATACGCAGTATTTT.

The chain joins TRBV27 to TRBJ2-7; 7 bases agree with TRBD1. The CDR3 has 14 amino acids. The V segment lost 2 bases and the J segment 3 bases; nucleotides outside the gene matches: 4. The germline gives CDR1 MNHEY, CDR2 SMNVEV (reference sequence). The CDR3 bases are TGTGCCAGCAGTTTAAACCGGGACAGCTACGAGCAGTACTTC. Protein: CASSLNRDSYEQYF.

This clonotype was seen more than once but under ten times. The J gene is TRBJ1-4, the V gene TRBV5-4; 8 bases match TRBD1. The CDR3 contains 17 residues. V lost 4 bases, J lost 0 bases, and 8 bases stayed unmatched. The germline gives CDR1 SGHNT, CDR2 YYREEE (reference sequence). The CDR3: CASSRDGTGATNEKLFF. As DNA, the CDR3 is TGTGCCAGCAGCAGGGACGGGACAGGCGCAACTAATGAAAAACTGTTTTTT.

This clonotype was recorded many times. CDR3 sequence (DNA): TGTGCCAGCAGTTTAGGCGCAGGGTCCTTTGCCTACGAGCAGTACTTC. This encodes CASSLGAGSFAYEQYF. The V and J genes are TRBV28 and TRBJ2-7; TRBD1 is a possible D gene (5 bases). The V end lost 2 bases, the J end lost 2 bases, and 16 bases lay between the germline ends. The CDR3 is 16 amino acids. Germline V lookup: CDR1 MDHEN, CDR2 SYDVKM.

The J gene is TRBJ2-7, the V gene TRBV20-1; TRBD1 aligns across 9 bases. V gave up 6 bases and J gave up 0 bases; unmatched junction bases: 3. Germline V gives CDR1 DFQATT, CDR2 SNEGSKA (reference sequence). The CDR3 spans 13 residues. The CDR3 DNA follows: TGCAGTGCCAGACAGGGGGACTCCTACGAGCAGTACTTC. It translates to CSARQGDSYEQYF.

This clonotype has just a few counts. This sequence joins TRBV12-3 or TRBV12-4 and TRBJ2-2; no clear D. V was shortened by 6 bases and J by 5 bases, with 10 bases between the two germline ends. The CDR3 totals 13 residues. The CDR3 reads CASRKVKTGELFF. The CDR3 coding sequence is TGTGCCAGCAGGAAGGTCAAAACCGGGGAGCTGTTTTTT.

On this clonotype: A much larger clone is a single base away; this may be a read error. This chain links TRBV25-1 with TRBJ2-7; TRBD1 agrees at 9 bases. Germline CDR1 and CDR2: MGHDK and SYGVNS. This CDR3 spans 15 amino acids. CDR3 loop: CANSSTGTGTYEQYF. The CDR3 DNA is TGTGCCAACAGTAGCACCGGGACAGGGACTTACGAGCAGTACTTC.

This chain links TRBV5-1 with TRBJ2-6, with no clear D. Germline assignment: CDR1 SGHRS and CDR2 YFSETQ. This CDR3 is built from 14 residues. V was pared by 8 bases and J by 0 bases, with 9 bases between. In DNA form, the CDR3 reads TGCGCCAGTACCCTGTTCTCTGGGGCCAACGTCCTGACTTTC. Protein product: CASTLFSGANVLTF.

The rearrangement links TRBV12-3 or TRBV12-4 to TRBJ2-3, with D tentatively TRBD2 (6 bases). V lost 4 bases and J lost 1, with 9 bases in between. The CDR3 loop spans 14 amino acids. CDR3 nucleotides: TGTGCCAGCAGTTGGGGGGAGGGCACAGATACGCAGTATTTT. Protein sequence: CASSWGEGTDTQYF.

This clonotype has a count of ten or more. J is TRBJ2-3 and V is TRBV5-1, with 10 bases fitting TRBD1. The CDR3 has 16 residues. Germline loops: CDR1 SGHRS, CDR2 YFSETQ. The ends lost 0 bases at V and 2 bases at J; junction bases unmatched: 3. Here the CDR3 DNA reads TGCGCCAGCAGCTTGGGGACAGGGGGGTTCACAGATACGCAGTATTTT. Protein: CASSLGTGGFTDTQYF.

Worth noting for this clonotype: This may be a read error: a much more frequent sequence differs by one nucleotide. The chain recombines TRBV11-1 with TRBJ1-1, with 12 bases fitting TRBD1. CDR1 is SGHAT, CDR2 FQDESV, per germline (reference sequence). The J segment lost 1 base and the V segment lost 3 bases, leaving 3 bases of the junction unmatched. This CDR3 spans 16 amino acids. CDR3 protein: CASSFGTGGTNTEAFF. In nucleotides, the CDR3 is TGTGCCAGCAGCTTTGGGACAGGGGGCACGAACACTGAAGCTTTCTTT.

This clonotype has at least ten counts. The rearrangement links TRBV7-2 to TRBJ1-5; D ambiguous. Germline assignment: CDR1 SGHTA and CDR2 FQGNSA. The CDR3 sequence is 13 residues long. Trimming cost V 5 bases and J 0 bases, with 5 bases left between them. CDR3 sequence: CASSRRSNQPQHF. The CDR3 DNA is TGTGCCAGCAGCCGGCGTAGCAATCAGCCCCAGCATTTT.